This T cell receptor (beta chain) was sequenced in a study of blood T cell repertoires in COVID-19. The length of the CDR3 is 15 residues. V dropped 1 base and J dropped 2 bases, with 10 bases sitting between them. Germline CDR1 reads SGHAT; CDR2 reads FQNNGV. Assay: immunoSEQ multiplex PCR; the TCRdb copy retains only in-frame clones and omits some. The table includes 200,000 or so clones, 70% to 90% detected once. The chain carries TRBV11-2 and TRBJ2-3; maybe TRBD2 (6 bases). Specimen: peripheral blood. The clonotype originates from a man aged 45-60 years with COVID-19, enrolled during active disease. CDR3 region: CASSLVAGPTDTQYF. DNA of the CDR3: TGTGCCAGCAGCTTAGTGGCGGGACCCACAGATACGCAGTATTTT.